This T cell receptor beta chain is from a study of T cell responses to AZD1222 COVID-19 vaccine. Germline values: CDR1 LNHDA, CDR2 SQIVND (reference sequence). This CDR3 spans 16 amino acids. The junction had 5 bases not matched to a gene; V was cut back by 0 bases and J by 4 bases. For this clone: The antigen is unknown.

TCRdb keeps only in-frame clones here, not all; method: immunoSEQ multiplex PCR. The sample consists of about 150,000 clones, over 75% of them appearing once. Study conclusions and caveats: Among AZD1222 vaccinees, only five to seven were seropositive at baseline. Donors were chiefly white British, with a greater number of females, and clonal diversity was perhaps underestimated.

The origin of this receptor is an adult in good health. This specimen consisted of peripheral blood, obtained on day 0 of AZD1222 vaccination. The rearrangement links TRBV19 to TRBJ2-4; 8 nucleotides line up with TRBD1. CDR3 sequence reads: CASSIDQGAGKNIQYF. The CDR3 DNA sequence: TGTGCCAGTAGTATAGATCAGGGGGCCGGAAAAAACATTCAGTACTTC.